This T cell receptor beta chain stems from a study of cytomegalovirus exposure and HLA in healthy donors. Study-wide context: Across 300 to 400 genotyped donors, 81% landed in the Caucasian-associated ancestry cluster.

Points from the study as a whole: Relative to equally common others, HLA-associated TCR beta chains showed greater clonal expansion in a later analysis. In a later analysis, at a false discovery rate of 0.05, fewer than 20,000 TCR beta sequences were associated with HLA alleles.

Worth noting for this clone: Its target is unknown.

Germline CDR1 SNHLY, CDR2 FYNNEI. The CDR3 covers 16 residues. V lost 7 bases and J 1 base, leaving 19 bases between the germline ends. In the PCR, 60 Vbeta and 13 Jbeta primers were used. The repertoire was sequenced with immunoSEQ multiplex PCR; TCRdb's copy has only in-frame clones and lacks some. This sample's clone table lists some 130,000 clones. The clonotype comes from a woman aged 40 to 55 in good health and CMV-seropositive. The genes are TRBV2 and TRBJ1-1; possible D gene TRBD1, 6 bases. Sequencing was carried out using PBMCs. The CDR3 sequence is CASKPRTAASNTEAFF. DNA of the CDR3: TGTGCCAGCAAACCCAGGACAGCAGCCTCGAACACTGAAGCTTTCTTT. The full variable domain, with the rest looked up from reference TRBV2 and TRBJ1-1, is EPEVTQTPSHQVTQMGQEVILRCVPISNHLYFYWYRQILGQKVEFLVSFYNNEISEKSEIFDDQFSVERPDGSNFTLKIRSTKLEDSAMYFCASKPRTAASNTEAFFGQGTRLTVV.